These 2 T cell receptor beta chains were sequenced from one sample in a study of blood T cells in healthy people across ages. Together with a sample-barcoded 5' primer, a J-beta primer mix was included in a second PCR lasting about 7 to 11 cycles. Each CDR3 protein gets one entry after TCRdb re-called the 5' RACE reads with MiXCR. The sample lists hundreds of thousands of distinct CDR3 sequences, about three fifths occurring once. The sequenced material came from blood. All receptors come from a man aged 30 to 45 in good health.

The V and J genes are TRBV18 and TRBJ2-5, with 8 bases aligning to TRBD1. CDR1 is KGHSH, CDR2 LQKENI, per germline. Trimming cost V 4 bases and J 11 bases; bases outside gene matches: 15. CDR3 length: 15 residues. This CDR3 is CASSRSQGAREEQYF. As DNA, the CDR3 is TGTGCCAGCTCACGATCCCAGGGGGCCCGGGAAGAGCAGTACTTC.

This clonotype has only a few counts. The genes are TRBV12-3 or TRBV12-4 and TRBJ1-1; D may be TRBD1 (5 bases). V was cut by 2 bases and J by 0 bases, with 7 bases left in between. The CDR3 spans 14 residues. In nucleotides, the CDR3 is TGTGCCAGCAGTTTAAAGGGGATGAACACTGAAGCTTTCTTT. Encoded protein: CASSLKGMNTEAFF.